This entry features one TCR beta chain sequence. The clone's antigen remains unknown. No clone much larger than this one lies a single base away; base qualities are absent. The immunoSEQ Assay, a bias-controlled multiplex PCR, was used to amplify TCRbeta CDR3 regions from genomic DNA. On the authors' methods: Nucleated cell counts per sample were estimated from amplification of reference gene primers within the assay. To quantify the absolute abundance of each unique TCRbeta CDR3 rearrangement, sequence reads were collapsed and filtered. For each sample, productive Simpson clonality was calculated as the square root of Simpson's diversity index over productive rearrangements. In its TCRdb copy, this immuneACCESS table keeps in-frame sequences only and misses some clones. Where compared with another copy, unresolved V genes explain less than half of these, and the others have no known cause. Clone size and the V and J calls come from that table; the DNA yielded D and trimming. A total of roughly 380,000 clones appear in this sample, approximately 84% of them only once. Of the sample, 2.5% to 3% is held by the ten largest clones.

CDR1 SGHRS and CDR2 YFSETQ are derived from the germline V gene. The CDR3 sequence holds 16 residues, the cysteine and phenylalanine included. Only the CDR3 DNA stays, 48 bases, in frame from base 1. Germline trimming: 1 base from V, 4 bases from J; junction bases outside gene matches: 7. The sample comes from a study of blood T cell repertoires in COVID-19 (dated by TCRdb to about 2020). Context from the whole study: Samples covering the acute and convalescent phases of COVID-19 were provided by collaborators in the United States, Italy and Spain. The material from the prospective study consisted of cDNA or gDNA derived from T cells, B-cell-depleted T cells, or PBMCs. Sample metadata almost always included a de-identified subject ID, COVID-19 status, age in years and sex. Samples were obtained from the ongoing ImmuneRACE study (first 160 participants) and from 950 to 1,500 subjects provided by 6 global collaborators. Where available, HLA class I and class II types were obtained from metadata supplied by the sample provider rather than from assay-based typing. The repertoires were released in a freely available public database meant as a resource for research on the immune response to SARS-CoV-2. The dataset comprised deeply sampled blood TCRbeta repertoires from subjects exposed to, actively infected with, or recovered from COVID-19. Study-wide findings and limitations: How much clinical and demographic metadata was included differed by source and by participant, and the metadata was provided uncurated.

Enrolling through a virtual design, the prospective study's participants ranged in age from roughly 18 to 95 years and lived across some 23 United States geographic areas. In the prospective study, cohorts were assigned on the basis of participant-reported clinical history obtained from a screening survey and a study questionnaire. Recovered participants in ImmuneRACE Cohort 3 were defined as having two consecutive negative NP/OP PCR tests, clearance from a healthcare professional, or resolution of symptoms. In the prospective study, whole blood, serum and a nasopharyngeal or oropharyngeal swab were collected from each participant by mobile phlebotomists. Participants in the prospective study had the option to provide additional blood draws and questionnaires over a 2-month period. Blood samples from the prospective study were shipped frozen or at room temperature prior to DNA extraction.

The sample taken for sequencing was PBMCs or T cells enriched from blood (not recorded which). The chain uses TRBV5-1 and TRBJ1-3, with TRBD1 matching 8 junction bases. The source of this sequence is a woman between 25 and 40 years old who had recovered from COVID-19. CDR3 reads: CASSLTGQGGGNTIYF. The DNA reads TGCGCCAGCAGCTTGACCGGACAGGGAGGAGGAAACACCATATATTTT.